This T cell receptor (beta chain) originates from a study of blood T cell repertoires in COVID-19. Looking at the study overall: Italy, Spain and the United States were the sources of the convalescent and acute COVID-19 samples.

The protocol was immunoSEQ multiplex PCR, while the TCRdb copy is restricted to in-frame clones and leaves out a portion. The data show 150,000 to 200,000 clones, with roughly nine tenths seen just once and approximately 9.9% held by the top ten. This TCR was sampled from a woman aged 55-75 years with COVID-19, enrolled during active disease. Sequencing was done on a sample of peripheral blood.

DNA of the CDR3: TGTGCCAGCTCCGCGTCAGGGGGCGCGAACACTGAAGCTTTCTTT. It codes for CASSASGGANTEAFF. J is TRBJ1-1 and V is TRBV18; 8 bases fit TRBD1. V shed 6 bases and J 1 base; nucleotides not matched to a gene: 7. There are 15 residues in the CDR3. Germline V lookup: CDR1 KGHSH, CDR2 LQKENI.